This T cell receptor (beta chain) derives from a study of T-cell memory formation after mild COVID-19. V lost 4 bases and J lost 8; bases outside the gene matches: 12. The CDR3 runs to 16 residues. Per germline, CDR1 KGHDR and CDR2 SFDVKD. TCRdb independently ran MiXCR on the 5' RACE reads; one entry per CDR3 protein. In the table there are under 150,000 distinct CDR3 sequences, about 20% of which are singletons. The sequence came from a man between 18 and 29 years old who had mild COVID-19 (a few samples of this study predate the infection). Cell type and time point are not known. The sample comprised PBMCs or a T cell subset sorted from them (not recorded which). This sequence joins TRBV24-1 and TRBJ2-1, with 8 bases that match TRBD2. The CDR3 nucleotides are TGTGCCACCAGTGACCCTCCCCGGGAGGGACGGCATGAGCAGTTCTTC. Translation gives CATSDPPREGRHEQFF.